The sequence of this TCR beta chain was determined in a study of blood T cell repertoires in COVID-19. Study information: Collection of acute and convalescent COVID-19 samples took place in the United States, Italy and Spain. PBMCs, B-cell-depleted T cells, or T cells provided the cDNA or gDNA that made up the material.

Only a few counts were recorded for this clone. This CDR3 has 16 amino acids. Trimming pared 1 base from V and 7 bases from J, leaving 19 bases between. CDR1 is SGHTA, CDR2 FQGNSA, per germline. Methods used by the authors: Counts of nucleated cells, estimated from reference gene primer amplification, were obtained. Sequenced by immunoSEQ multiplex PCR; TCRdb stores in-frame clones only, minus some. For V, J and clone size, that table is used; D and trimming come from the DNA. Of 65,000 to 70,000 clones detected, about four fifths appear once; the ten largest clones hold around 47%. The J gene is TRBJ2-5, the V gene TRBV7-2; D perhaps matches TRBD2 (6 bases). Specimen: peripheral blood. The source is a human donor in a cohort sampled during active COVID-19. The CDR3 nucleotides are TGTGCCAGCAGCTTAGAGGGCGGGGCCGCCCCCGGGACCCAGTACTTC. Translation gives CASSLEGGAAPGTQYF.